This is a list of T cell receptor beta chains from one sample in a study of blood T cell repertoires in COVID-19. TCRdb's copy holds only in-frame clones and misses some; the assay was immunoSEQ multiplex PCR. The sample records under 200,000 clones, 86% being singletons. The specimen sequenced was peripheral blood. These receptors came from a man aged 55 to 69 with acute or convalescent COVID-19. Each CDR3 is given with its conserved first and last residue. The D gene is left open where the match is weak. A row's size may be missing; if present it is once, few, many or a size class.

size	V	J	D	DNA	CDR3
NA	TRBV5-1	TRBJ2-2	NA	TGCGCCAGCAGTGGCGGGCGGAACACCGGGGAGCTGTTTTTT	CASSGGRNTGELFF
few	TRBV6-5	TRBJ1-6	NA	TGTGCCAGCAGGGAGGGGAGCTCCTATAATTCACCCCTCCACTTT	CASREGSSYNSPLHF
NA	TRBV29-1	TRBJ2-7	TRBD1	TGCAGCGTTGGGGGTGGACAGGGGTGGTACGAGCAGTACTTC	CSVGGGQGWYEQYF
NA	TRBV27	TRBJ1-2	NA	TGTGCCAGCTCGCTCACCGGGAATAACTATGGCTACACCTTC	CASSLTGNNYGYTF
NA	TRBV3-1/TRBV3-2	TRBJ2-5	NA	TGTGCCAGCAGCCAAGGGTCCAGCGGGCGACAAGAGACCCAGTACTTC	CASSQGSSGRQETQYF
NA	TRBV6-5	TRBJ1-2	NA	TGTGCCAGCAGTTATCAACAGTTCTATGGCTACACCTTC	CASSYQQFYGYTF
NA	TRBV9	TRBJ2-3	NA	TGTGCCAGCAGTGAGAGCGCGGGCGGTGCAGATACGCAGTATTTT	CASSESAGGADTQYF
NA	TRBV29-1	TRBJ1-1	NA	TGCAGCGTCAAGGGGTTGGCTTTCTTT	CSVKGLAFF
NA	TRBV20-1	TRBJ2-5	NA	TGCAGTGCTAGACCGACGGCTAGCGAGTACTTC	CSARPTASEYF
NA	TRBV28	TRBJ1-5	NA	TGTGCCAGCAGTTTCTTCGGCGGAGCCTACAATCAGCCCCAGCATTTT	CASSFFGGAYNQPQHF
NA	TRBV4-2	TRBJ1-2	TRBD1	TGTGCCAGCAGCCAAGATTTAGCCGCCAGACAGGGGAGCTATGGCTACACCTTC	CASSQDLAARQGSYGYTF
NA	TRBV28	TRBJ1-2	TRBD1	TGTGCCAGCATCCCGACAGGGATCAACTATGGCTACACCTTC	CASIPTGINYGYTF
NA	TRBV30	TRBJ2-7	TRBD2	TGTGCCTGGACACCCCGGACTAGCGAAGCCTACGAGCAGTACTTC	CAWTPRTSEAYEQYF
NA	TRBV27	TRBJ2-4	TRBD1	TGTGCCAGCAGCGACTGGGACAGCGGTAACAAAAACATTCAGTACTTC	CASSDWDSGNKNIQYF
NA	TRBV18	TRBJ1-1	NA	TGTGCCAGCTCCGTCGTGCAGCCTGACCGGGGAGCTTTCTTT	CASSVVQPDRGAFF
few	TRBV28	TRBJ1-5	TRBD1	TGTGCCAGCAGGACTCCGGGACAGGGGGCTTCGAAACAGCCCCAGCATTTT	CASRTPGQGASKQPQHF
NA	TRBV5-1	TRBJ2-7	TRBD2	TGCGCCAGCAGCTTCCTAGCGGGAGGGACTAACGAGCAGTACTTC	CASSFLAGGTNEQYF